These 17 T cell receptor beta chains originate from one sample sequenced in a study of T cell responses to AZD1222 COVID-19 vaccine. Produced via immunoSEQ multiplex PCR; TCRdb's table is partial and in-frame only. The sample records approximately 220,000 clones, approximately 94% being singletons. This material consisted of peripheral blood, taken on day 0 of MenACWY control vaccination. The receptors stem from an adult in good health.

V is TRBV19 and J is TRBJ1-1, with TRBD1 as a possible D gene (5 bases). Per germline, CDR1 LNHDA and CDR2 SQIVND (reference sequence). This CDR3 contains 14 residues. V lost 3 bases, J lost 8 bases, and 16 bases lay in between. The CDR3 region is CASSILSGLEEAFF. For the CDR3, the DNA is TGTGCCAGTAGTATTTTGTCAGGGCTAGAGGAAGCTTTCTTT. Together with reference TRBV19 and TRBJ1-1, the CDR3 gives the full variable domain: DGGITQSPKYLFRKEGQNVTLSCEQNLNHDAMYWYRQDPGQGLRLIYYSQIVNDFQKGDIAEGYSVSREKKESFPLTVTSAQKNPTAFYLCASSILSGLEEAFFGQGTRLTVV.

This clone was recorded once. The V and J genes are TRBV5-1 and TRBJ1-1; 7 nucleotides align to TRBD1. The CDR3 loop spans 18 amino acids. Germline V gene sequence: CDR1 SGHRS, CDR2 YFSETQ. V trimming: 4 bases; J trimming: 0 bases; junction bases outside the gene matches: 15. The CDR3 DNA is TGCGCCAGCAGCCTCATGTTTCGGCAGGGGGACTTGAACACTGAAGCTTTCTTT. This sequence encodes CASSLMFRQGDLNTEAFF.

This clone came up once. The chain couples TRBV2 to TRBJ1-2; TRBD1 agrees at 7 bases. The CDR3 extends over 15 amino acids. Germline trimming cut 6 bases from V and 0 bases from J; bases unmatched to any gene: 7. Germline CDR1 SNHLY, CDR2 FYNNEI. CDR3 bases: TGTGCCAGCAGACTCGGCAGGGGGACTAACTATGGCTACACCTTC. This gives the protein CASRLGRGTNYGYTF.

The J gene is TRBJ2-5, the V gene TRBV5-5; 8 nucleotides line up with TRBD2. The junction had 7 bases not matched to a gene; V was cut back by 1 base and J by 2 bases. This CDR3 has 16 residues. The germline gives CDR1 SGHKS, CDR2 YYEKEE (reference sequence). CDR3 loop: CASSLLSTSGQETQYF. DNA of the CDR3: TGTGCCAGCAGCTTGCTCTCTACTAGCGGACAAGAGACCCAGTACTTC. Together with reference TRBV5-5 and TRBJ2-5, the CDR3 gives the full variable domain: DAGVTQSPTHLIKTRGQQVTLRCSPISGHKSVSWYQQVLGQGPQFIFQYYEKEERGRGNFPDRFSARQFPNYSSELNVNALLLGDSALYLCASSLLSTSGQETQYFGPGTRLLVL.

The chain recombines TRBV28 with TRBJ2-7; D gene unclear. Germline CDR1 and CDR2: MDHEN and SYDVKM. This CDR3 is 17 amino acids long. Trimming shortened V by 5 bases and J by 1 base, and 21 bases separated the two germline ends. Written as DNA, the CDR3 is TGTGCCAGCAGTCCAAGGCTCGGTAGGCCCGTGTCCTACGAGCAGTACTTC. Residues: CASSPRLGRPVSYEQYF.

The V and J genes are TRBV29-1 and TRBJ1-2; 9 positions match TRBD1. Per germline, CDR1 SQVTM and CDR2 ANQGSEA. The V and J ends lost 7 bases and 0 bases, in that order; junction bases with no gene match: 9. The CDR3 length is 15 residues. The CDR3 sequence: CSATDRGRTNYGYTF. DNA for the CDR3: TGCAGCGCAACGGACAGGGGACGTACTAACTATGGCTACACCTTC.

The rearrangement joins TRBV4-1 to TRBJ1-2; no firm D call. CDR3 length equals 14 residues. Germline V gives CDR1 MGHRA, CDR2 YSYEKL. With 1 base removed from V and 0 bases from J, the gap between germline ends came to 6 bases. For the CDR3, the DNA is TGCGCCAGCAGCCAAGGGGCAGCTAACTATGGCTACACCTTC. Its translation: CASSQGAANYGYTF.

The CDR3 loop reads CASSSLGGGYSNQPQHF. In DNA form, the CDR3 reads TGTGCCAGCAGTTCACTTGGAGGGGGTTATAGCAATCAGCCCCAGCATTTT. The chain recombines TRBV28 with TRBJ1-5, with D perhaps TRBD1 (6 bases). From germline, CDR1 is MDHEN and CDR2 SYDVKM. Trimming removed 4 bases from V and 0 bases from J, with 16 bases in between. This CDR3 contains 17 residues. Full variable domain (rest looked up from reference TRBV28 and TRBJ1-5): DVKVTQSSRYLVKRTGEKVFLECVQDMDHENMFWYRQDPGLGLRLIYFSYDVKMKEKGDIPEGYSVSREKKERFSLILESASTNQTSMYLCASSSLGGGYSNQPQHFGDGTRLSIL.

The chain carries TRBV3-1 (or the pseudogene TRBV3-2) and TRBJ1-1; the D is unclear. The CDR3 is 13 residues long. Trimming shortened V by 7 bases and J by 0 bases, and 9 bases separated the two germline ends. From germline, CDR1 is LGHDT and CDR2 YNNKEL (reference sequence). The CDR3 nucleotides are TGTGCCAGCACCTCGACTTTGAACACTGAAGCTTTCTTT. It yields the protein CASTSTLNTEAFF.

The chain is built from TRBV11-2 and TRBJ1-1, with 8 bases lining up with TRBD1. The ends lost 3 bases at V and 2 bases at J; junction bases unmatched: 2. The CDR3 runs 14 residues. The germline V gene encodes CDR1 SGHAT and CDR2 FQNNGV. This CDR3 reads CASSFDRGNTEAFF. For the CDR3, the DNA is TGTGCCAGCAGCTTCGACAGGGGAAACACTGAAGCTTTCTTT.

As to this clone: This specimen includes other DNA sequences encoding the same CDR3. This rearrangement joins TRBV18 to TRBJ2-3, with D uncertain. The CDR3 loop spans 12 amino acids. The V and J ends lost 3 bases and 0 bases respectively, with 1 base between them. Germline V gives CDR1 KGHSH, CDR2 LQKENI. The DNA of the CDR3 is TGTGCCAGCTCACCGAGCACAGATACGCAGTATTTT. Its protein product is CASSPSTDTQYF.

The chain couples TRBV19 to TRBJ2-1, with D perhaps given as TRBD1 or TRBD2 (5 bases each). Deletions cut 7 bases from V and 4 bases from J, with 11 bases between. Germline V gene sequence: CDR1 LNHDA, CDR2 SQIVND (reference sequence). The CDR3 length is 13 residues. The CDR3 bases are TGTGCCAGTAAAGAGGGGCCGTACAATGAGCAGTTCTTC. Encoded protein: CASKEGPYNEQFF.

The chain employs TRBV9 and TRBJ1-5, with D perhaps matching TRBD1 (5 bases). The length of the CDR3 is 13 residues. Germline values: CDR1 SGDLS, CDR2 YYNGEE. V dropped 4 bases and J dropped 4 bases, with 9 bases sitting between them. The CDR3 sequence: CASSYGTNQPQHF. In DNA, the CDR3 is TGTGCCAGCAGCTACGGGACTAATCAGCCCCAGCATTTT.

The V gene is TRBV2, the J gene TRBJ1-4; the D gene is possibly TRBD1 (5 bases). Germline loops: CDR1 SNHLY, CDR2 FYNNEI. The CDR3 runs 14 residues. V was shortened by 7 bases and J by 4 bases, with 13 bases between the two germline ends. In DNA, the CDR3 is TGTGCCAGCAAACCCGGGACCTTTAATGAAAAACTGTTTTTT. Protein sequence: CASKPGTFNEKLFF. The full variable domain, its missing parts supplied by reference TRBV2 and TRBJ1-4, is EPEVTQTPSHQVTQMGQEVILRCVPISNHLYFYWYRQILGQKVEFLVSFYNNEISEKSEIFDDQFSVERPDGSNFTLKIRSTKLEDSAMYFCASKPGTFNEKLFFGSGTQLSVL.

The rearrangement joins TRBV6-1 to TRBJ1-1; D ambiguous. Germline-derived CDR1 and CDR2 are MNHNS and SASEGT. The CDR3 has 15 amino acids. V lost 3 bases and J 1 base, leaving 12 bases between the germline ends. The CDR3 coding sequence is TGTGCCAGCAGTGATCCCGGACTCCCGAACACTGAAGCTTTCTTT. Protein: CASSDPGLPNTEAFF.

V usage is TRBV9 and J usage is TRBJ1-1; no reliable D call. Germline loops: CDR1 SGDLS, CDR2 YYNGEE. The CDR3 length is 15 residues. Trimming left V 0 bases short and J 3 bases short, with 12 bases between. CDR3 DNA sequence: TGTGCCAGCAGCGTAGGGGTCGTTGAGTACACTGAAGCTTTCTTT. Its translation is CASSVGVVEYTEAFF.

This sequence joins TRBV2 and TRBJ2-1, with 8 nucleotides matching TRBD2. The CDR3 is 15 residues long. Trimming at V came to 2 bases and at J to 4 bases, leaving 4 bases not matched to a gene. The germline V gene encodes CDR1 SNHLY and CDR2 FYNNEI. CDR3 sequence (DNA): TGTGCCAGCAGTGAACGTGTAGCGGGGTACAATGAGCAGTTCTTC. This sequence encodes CASSERVAGYNEQFF.